The rows below give T cell receptor beta chains drawn from one sample of a study of T cell responses to AZD1222 COVID-19 vaccine. Assay: immunoSEQ multiplex PCR; the TCRdb copy retains only in-frame clones and omits some. The sample consists of 44,000 or so clones, 75% to 85% of them appearing once. The sample in question was peripheral blood, obtained on day 0 of AZD1222 vaccination. These receptors were obtained from an adult in good health. Each CDR3 is given with its conserved first and last residue. A D gene is named only where the DNA matches it firmly. The size field is filled for only some rows; it gives once, few, many or a size class.

CDR3 DNA,CDR3 protein,J gene,D gene,clone size,V gene
TGTGCCAGCAGCTTAGCGGGACAGGACTATGGCTACACCTTC,CASSLAGQDYGYTF,TRBJ1-2,TRBD1,.,TRBV11-2
TGTGCCAGCAGTGAGACAAGGGGGAATTCACCCCTCCACTTT,CASSETRGNSPLHF,TRBJ1-6,.,.,TRBV2
TGTGCCAGCAGCCCAGGCCCCGGGACTAGCCGCCTCTACGAGCAGTACTTC,CASSPGPGTSRLYEQYF,TRBJ2-7,TRBD2,.,TRBV4-2
TGCAGCGCCGAAGGACAGGGTGGGGAGACCCAGTACTTC,CSAEGQGGETQYF,TRBJ2-5,TRBD1,.,TRBV29-1
TGTGCCAGCAGGGGGCTTAATGAAAAACTGTTTTTT,CASRGLNEKLFF,TRBJ1-4,.,.,TRBV12-3/TRBV12-4
TGTGCCAGCTCACCGTCCGCGGGAGGGCCGAGAGAGACCCAGTACTTC,CASSPSAGGPRETQYF,TRBJ2-5,TRBD2,.,TRBV18
TGTGCCAGCAGCCCCCGACAGGGTGAGGCCAAAAACATTCAGTACTTC,CASSPRQGEAKNIQYF,TRBJ2-4,TRBD1,.,TRBV7-2
TGTGCCAGCAGTGGGGGCCCTGGAAACACCATATATTTT,CASSGGPGNTIYF,TRBJ1-3,.,.,TRBV2
TGTGCCAGCAGCTATAGTCCCGGGACAGGGTACTCTGGAAACACCATATATTTT,CASSYSPGTGYSGNTIYF,TRBJ1-3,TRBD1,few,TRBV9
TGCGCCAGCAGGAGGACAGGGGGGGACGAGCAGTACTTC,CASRRTGGDEQYF,TRBJ2-7,TRBD1,.,TRBV10-2
TGTGCCAGCAGCCCCGGGGGAGGGTTTGCGCCCCTCCACTTT,CASSPGGGFAPLHF,TRBJ1-6,.,.,TRBV5-4
TGTGCCAGCAGTGACAGGGGTAGCACAGATACGCAGTATTTT,CASSDRGSTDTQYF,TRBJ2-3,.,.,TRBV6-1
TGTGCCAGCAGTGACGGGAGATTGGATACGCAGTATTTT,CASSDGRLDTQYF,TRBJ2-3,.,once,TRBV12-3/TRBV12-4
TGTGCCAGCAGTTTAGGGACAGGGGTCCTGAGTTCCTATGGCTACACCTTC,CASSLGTGVLSSYGYTF,TRBJ1-2,TRBD1,.,TRBV28
TGTGCCAGCAGTTACGGCTGGGACGAGCAGTACTTC,CASSYGWDEQYF,TRBJ2-7,.,.,TRBV6-2/TRBV6-3
TGTGCCAGCAGGGCTAGCGGGAGCCCCGGGGAGACCCAGTACTTC,CASRASGSPGETQYF,TRBJ2-5,TRBD2,once,TRBV2
TGTGCCAGCCACATGGGTGGGGCAGGTTCCTACGAGCAGTACTTC,CASHMGGAGSYEQYF,TRBJ2-7,.,.,TRBV28
TGTGCCAGCAGCCCCTATTACGTACTAGCGGGAGTTCCCCTGCGCACAGATACGCAGTATTTT,CASSPYYVLAGVPLRTDTQYF,TRBJ2-3,TRBD2,.,TRBV7-8
TGCGCCAGCTCACCTGAGGGGACTAAAGAAGAGCAGTACTTC,CASSPEGTKEEQYF,TRBJ2-7,TRBD2,.,TRBV5-1
TGTGCCAGCAGTGAAGGCTTCGTGGGAGCGAACACCGGGGAGCTGTTTTTT,CASSEGFVGANTGELFF,TRBJ2-2,.,.,TRBV2
TGTGCCAGCCATCACAGGGGCTACTCTGGAAACACCATATATTTT,CASHHRGYSGNTIYF,TRBJ1-3,TRBD1,.,TRBV28
TGCGCCAGCAGCTTGGGTACGGGACAGCCGTACCAAGAGACCCAGTACTTC,CASSLGTGQPYQETQYF,TRBJ2-5,TRBD1,once,TRBV5-1
TGTGCCAGTAGTCTCGCGGGAGGTTATCAGCCCCAGCATTTT,CASSLAGGYQPQHF,TRBJ1-5,.,few,TRBV19
TGCAGTGCTAGTCCCTCTAGCGGGGGCCACAATGAGCAGTTCTTC,CSASPSSGGHNEQFF,TRBJ2-1,TRBD2,.,TRBV20-1
TGCGCCAGCAGTCCTGACTGGAACACTGAAGCTTTCTTT,CASSPDWNTEAFF,TRBJ1-1,.,.,TRBV4-3
TGTGCCAGCAGCCCCTCCGGACGGAACACTGAAGCTTTCTTT,CASSPSGRNTEAFF,TRBJ1-1,.,.,TRBV7-2
TGTGCCAGCAGCCCTGGATCGGAGGGTCGGTATGGCTACACCTTC,CASSPGSEGRYGYTF,TRBJ1-2,.,.,TRBV3-1/TRBV3-2
TGTGCCAGCTCACCGGGACAGGGGGGCCAATACGAGCAGTACTTC,CASSPGQGGQYEQYF,TRBJ2-7,TRBD1,.,TRBV18
TGTGCCAGCAGTCCCCGGGGGGGGGCGGTCCATGGCTACACCTTC,CASSPRGGAVHGYTF,TRBJ1-2,.,.,TRBV27
TGTGCCAGCAGCTCACAGGCCCAGGGGAGTGAGCAGTTCTTC,CASSSQAQGSEQFF,TRBJ2-1,.,.,TRBV7-3
TGTGCCAGCAGTTTAGCGGGGCCAACCTACGAGCAGTACTTC,CASSLAGPTYEQYF,TRBJ2-7,.,.,TRBV28
TGTGCCAGCAGCTTAGAGTGGTCGGGAGGGAAAGAGACCCAGTACTTC,CASSLEWSGGKETQYF,TRBJ2-5,TRBD2,.,TRBV5-4
TGTGCCAGCAGCCCGACACAGGGGCCTGGCTACACCTTC,CASSPTQGPGYTF,TRBJ1-2,TRBD1,.,TRBV3-1/TRBV3-2
TGTGCCAGCAGCCCCCCCCACAGGGACGGGGCCAACGTCCTGACTTTC,CASSPPHRDGANVLTF,TRBJ2-6,.,.,TRBV7-2
TGTGCCAGCAGTTTGCCTAGGGACGGCTCCTACGAGCAGTACTTC,CASSLPRDGSYEQYF,TRBJ2-7,.,.,TRBV6-2/TRBV6-3